Listed below are T cell receptor beta chains from one sample, sequenced in a study of T-cell reconstitution after alpha-beta-depleted transplantation in children. TCRdb itself ran the PCR reads through MiXCR, one entry per CDR3 protein. The table lists roughly 200,000 distinct CDR3 sequences, about 6.4% of them singletons, with around 3% in the top ten. The sequencing here drew on PBMCs from the stem cell graft donor, taken from the stem cell graft. These receptors all come from a human donor who donated a stem cell graft to a child with Wiskott-Aldrich syndrome. Each CDR3 is given with its conserved first and last residue. A D gene is named only where the DNA matches it firmly. Size is omitted from some rows. Given values are once, few, many or a class for expanded clones.

TRBJ2-7	-	many	12	TRBV12-3/TRBV12-4	CASSRGFYEQYF	TGTGCCAGCAGCCGAGGGTTTTACGAGCAGTACTTC
TRBJ1-2	-	many	11	TRBV12-3/TRBV12-4	CASSFNYGYTF	TGTGCCAGCAGTTTCAACTATGGCTACACCTTC
TRBJ1-5	-	many	13	TRBV6-4	CASSDRIGEPQHF	TGTGCCAGCAGTGACAGGATTGGGGAGCCCCAGCATTTT
TRBJ1-2	TRBD1	many	17	TRBV6-5	CASSSLRHRGRTMATTF	TGTGCCAGCAGTTCACTACGGCACAGGGGGCGCACGATGGCTACAACCTTC
TRBJ2-6	-	-	20	TRBV6-1	CASSAGPVTSLYSGANVLTF	TGTGCCAGCAGTGCCGGGCCAGTAACTTCCCTATACTCTGGGGCCAACGTCCTGACTTTC
TRBJ1-2	-	many	13	TRBV24-1	CATSSQGLYGYTF	TGTGCCACCAGTTCCCAGGGATTATATGGCTACACCTTC
TRBJ2-3	TRBD2	many	16	TRBV24-1	CATSDPSGLAGRAQYF	TGTGCCACCAGTGACCCGTCGGGACTAGCGGGGAGGGCGCAGTATTTT
TRBJ1-5	TRBD1	-	14	TRBV30	CAWTKGTAHQPQHF	TGTGCCTGGACTAAAGGGACAGCACATCAGCCCCAGCATTTT
TRBJ1-1	-	few	13	TRBV20-1	CSARQDEYTEAFF	TGCAGTGCTAGACAGGATGAGTACACTGAAGCTTTCTTT
TRBJ1-1	TRBD1	-	15	TRBV6-1	CASTPNRGWNTEAFF	TGTGCCAGCACCCCAAACAGGGGTTGGAACACTGAAGCTTTCTTT
TRBJ2-3	TRBD1	many	16	TRBV7-9	CASSAGQGLITDTQYF	TGTGCCAGCAGCGCGGGACAGGGGTTGATCACAGATACGCAGTATTTT
TRBJ2-6	-	-	16	TRBV18	CASSSAGFSGANVLTF	TGTGCCAGCTCATCTGCAGGGTTCTCTGGGGCCAACGTCCTGACTTTC
TRBJ1-4	TRBD1	many	16	TRBV6-5	CASSYSFTDRGKELFF	TGTGCCAGCAGTTACTCGTTTACCGACAGGGGGAAGGAACTGTTTTTT
TRBJ2-3	-	many	15	TRBV5-1	CASSPAKRGTDTQYF	TGCGCCAGCAGCCCGGCTAAAAGGGGCACAGATACGCAGTATTTT
TRBJ2-3	-	few	17	TRBV7-2	CASSPAPAGTLTDTQYF	TGTGCCAGCAGCCCAGCCCCGGCAGGGACACTCACAGATACGCAGTATTTT
TRBJ2-7	-	few	14	TRBV14	CASSPISTGYEQYF	TGTGCCAGCAGCCCTATCAGTACCGGGTACGAGCAGTACTTC
TRBJ1-5	-	many	14	TRBV6-5	CASSYAGVNQPQHF	TGTGCCAGCAGTTACGCCGGGGTAAATCAGCCCCAGCATTTT
TRBJ2-1	TRBD2	once	15	TRBV2	CASRAGTSGNNEQFF	TGTGCCAGCAGAGCCGGGACTAGCGGAAACAATGAGCAGTTCTTC
TRBJ1-4	-	-	12	TRBV7-9	CASSFGNEKLFF	TGTGCCAGCAGCTTCGGTAATGAAAAACTGTTTTTT
TRBJ2-2	-	few	13	TRBV5-5	CASSHPGTGELFF	TGTGCCAGCAGCCACCCGGGCACCGGGGAGCTGTTTTTT
TRBJ1-5	TRBD1	many	16	TRBV5-1	CASSLGSTGNNQPQHF	TGCGCCAGCAGCTTGGGGTCGACAGGGAACAATCAGCCCCAGCATTTT
TRBJ2-7	-	-	14	TRBV7-8	CASSLDFSTYEQYF	TGTGCCAGCAGCTTAGACTTTTCAACCTACGAGCAGTACTTC
TRBJ2-7	-	many	15	TRBV29-1	CSVESFGTPSYEQYF	TGCAGCGTTGAAAGTTTTGGGACACCGTCCTACGAGCAGTACTTC
TRBJ2-3	-	many	14	TRBV7-7	CASSPHYSSDTQYF	TGTGCCAGCAGCCCTCACTATAGCTCAGATACGCAGTATTTT
TRBJ1-1	-	few	13	TRBV18	CASSPMGSAEAFF	TGTGCCAGCTCACCAATGGGATCCGCTGAAGCTTTCTTT
TRBJ2-7	-	many	14	TRBV5-1	CASSREGSDYEQYF	TGCGCCAGCAGCCGCGAGGGGAGTGACTACGAGCAGTACTTC